The 14 T cell receptor beta chains below come from one sample, sequenced in a study of blood T cells in healthy people across ages. Next came a second PCR, run for about 6 to 11 cycles, which used a sample-barcoded 5' primer along with a J-beta primer mix. TCRdb re-called the 5' RACE reads through MiXCR, storing one row per CDR3 protein. The top ten hold around 18% of the sample, which has 1 million or so distinct CDR3 sequences, around 43% seen once. The specimen was blood. These receptors all stem from a woman aged 60-70 years in good health.

The chain is built from TRBV7-2 and TRBJ2-2; D is undetermined. From germline, CDR1 is SGHTA and CDR2 FQGNSA. This CDR3 has 18 residues. V gave up 3 bases and J gave up 0 bases, with 17 bases separating them. CDR3 DNA sequence: TGTGCCAGCAGCTTCCCCTTGGCAGGCAGAGCGAACACCGGGGAGCTGTTTTTT. This gives the protein CASSFPLAGRANTGELFF.

The chain carries TRBV18 and TRBJ1-6; 10 nucleotides line up with TRBD1. The V and J ends lost 6 bases and 9 bases, in that order; junction bases with no gene match: 11. CDR1 is KGHSH, CDR2 LQKENI, per germline. The CDR3 extends over 16 amino acids. CDR3 coding DNA: TGTGCCAGCTCCCAAAAGATTGACAGGGGGCTTTCACCCCTCCACTTT. Translated, it gives CASSQKIDRGLSPLHF. Full variable domain (rest looked up from reference TRBV18 and TRBJ1-6): NAGVMQNPRHLVRRRGQEARLRCSPMKGHSHVYWYRQLPEEGLKFMVYLQKENIIDESGMPKERFSAEFPKEGPSILRIQQVVRGDSAAYFCASSQKIDRGLSPLHFGNGTRLTVT.

The rearrangement links TRBV10-3 to TRBJ2-2; TRBD1 might be the D (5 bases). Trimming stripped 6 bases from V and 7 bases from J, with 12 bases between. Germline CDR1 ENHRY, CDR2 SYGVKD. The CDR3 contains 13 residues. The CDR3 is CAIRGLQGGELFF. Here the CDR3 DNA reads TGTGCCATCAGGGGCCTTCAGGGCGGGGAGCTGTTTTTT.

The rearrangement uses TRBV7-9 and TRBJ2-2; 9 bases match TRBD1. This CDR3 region has 16 residues. Trimming removed 2 bases from V and 5 bases from J; junction bases left unmatched: 6. CDR1 SEHNR and CDR2 FQNEAQ come from the germline V gene (reference sequence). The CDR3 sequence: CASSLRTGVKTGELFF. The DNA of the CDR3 is TGTGCCAGCAGCTTAAGGACAGGGGTTAAGACCGGGGAGCTGTTTTTT.

V usage is TRBV5-1 and J usage is TRBJ2-1; maybe TRBD2 (5 bases). CDR1 and CDR2 (germline): SGHRS, YFSETQ. This CDR3 contains 13 residues. V was pared by 4 bases and J by 5 bases, with 10 bases between. CDR3 in amino acids: CASSNGVHNEQFF. The CDR3 coding sequence is TGCGCCAGCAGCAACGGGGTTCACAATGAGCAGTTCTTC.

The chain joins TRBV6-6 to TRBJ1-5, with D maybe TRBD1 (6 bases). Germline CDR1 and CDR2: MNHNY and SVGAGI (reference sequence). Trimming shortened V by 7 bases and J by 6 bases, and 13 bases separated the two germline ends. The CDR3 totals 13 residues. The CDR3 here is CASKPQGPQPQHF. In DNA form, the CDR3 reads TGTGCCAGCAAGCCACAGGGCCCTCAGCCCCAGCATTTT.

This clonotype was observed a few times. V usage is TRBV4-2 and J usage is TRBJ1-5; D ambiguous. Trimming removed 2 bases from V and 0 bases from J, with 11 bases in between. The CDR3 consists of 16 residues. Germline CDR1 reads LGHNA; CDR2 reads YNFKEQ. CDR3 loop: CASSQSQLYSNQPQHF. The CDR3 nucleotides read TGTGCCAGCAGCCAATCACAGCTTTATAGCAATCAGCCCCAGCATTTT.

This clonotype was counted between two and nine times. This chain connects TRBV14 to TRBJ2-1, with 11 bases identical to TRBD2. Losses at the gene ends were 4 bases for V and 10 bases for J; bases not matched to a gene: 12. The CDR3 contains 16 residues. From germline, CDR1 is SGHDN and CDR2 FVKESK. This chain's CDR3 is CASSPRLAGLMEEQFF. As DNA, the CDR3 is TGTGCCAGCAGCCCCCGACTAGCGGGACTTATGGAGGAGCAGTTCTTC.

The count of this clonotype is one. The rearrangement joins TRBV6-5 to TRBJ2-1, with 14 bases identical to TRBD2. The tail of the sequence fits TRBJ2-7 better, so the J call may be wrong. This CDR3 has 20 amino acids. Per the germline V gene, CDR1 is MNHEY and CDR2 is SVGAGI. CDR3 in amino acids: CASSLAGTSGRITPNNEQYF. The CDR3 nucleotides are TGTGCCAGCAGTTTAGCCGGGACTAGCGGGAGAATAACCCCAAACAATGAGCAGTACTTC.

This clonotype has only a few counts. The chain is built from TRBV5-5 and TRBJ2-3; 7 bases match TRBD1. Germline trimming cut 4 bases from V and 6 bases from J; bases unmatched to any gene: 11. Germline CDR1 reads SGHKS; CDR2 reads YYEKEE (reference sequence). CDR3 length: 15 residues. This CDR3 reads CASSLTGDRGDTQYF. CDR3 nucleotide sequence: TGTGCCAGCAGCCTAACAGGGGACCGAGGTGATACGCAGTATTTT. Using reference TRBV5-5 and TRBJ2-3 for the parts outside the CDR3, the full variable domain is DAGVTQSPTHLIKTRGQQVTLRCSPISGHKSVSWYQQVLGQGPQFIFQYYEKEERGRGNFPDRFSARQFPNYSSELNVNALLLGDSALYLCASSLTGDRGDTQYFGPGTRLTVL.

The chain uses TRBV29-1 and TRBJ1-2; no definite D call. The CDR3 is made up of 14 amino acids. V lost 2 bases to trimming and J lost 2 bases, with 12 bases between them. CDR1 and CDR2 (germline): SQVTM, ANQGSEA. The CDR3 sequence is CSVERHNSNYGYTF. The CDR3, as DNA: TGCAGCGTTGAAAGGCACAATAGCAACTATGGCTACACCTTC.

The CDR3 reads CSARTHGDNQPQHF. In DNA form, the CDR3 reads TGCAGTGCTAGAACACATGGGGATAATCAGCCCCAGCATTTT. This chain uses TRBV20-1 with TRBJ1-5, with D unresolved. The CDR3 length is 14 residues. In germline, CDR1 is DFQATT, CDR2 SNEGSKA (reference sequence). Trimming left V 2 bases short and J 4 bases short, with 12 bases between.

There are a few counts of this clonotype. The rearrangement uses TRBV24-1 and TRBJ2-3; no reliable D call. CDR1 KGHDR and CDR2 SFDVKD come from the germline V gene. Trimming shortened V by 4 bases and J by 5 bases, and 12 bases separated the two germline ends. There are 14 residues in the CDR3. As DNA, the CDR3 is TGTGCCACCAGTGACCCCGGCCTGGTAGATACGCAGTATTTT. It translates to CATSDPGLVDTQYF.

The chain has TRBV28 and TRBJ2-7; the match to TRBD2 covers 9 bases. CDR1 is MDHEN, CDR2 SYDVKM, per germline. The CDR3 is 17 amino acids. V lost 5 bases, J lost 4 bases, and 15 bases stayed unmatched. CDR3 sequence reads: CASSKFGLAGLQYEQYF. The CDR3 nucleotides read TGTGCCAGCAGTAAATTTGGGCTAGCGGGACTCCAGTACGAGCAGTACTTC.